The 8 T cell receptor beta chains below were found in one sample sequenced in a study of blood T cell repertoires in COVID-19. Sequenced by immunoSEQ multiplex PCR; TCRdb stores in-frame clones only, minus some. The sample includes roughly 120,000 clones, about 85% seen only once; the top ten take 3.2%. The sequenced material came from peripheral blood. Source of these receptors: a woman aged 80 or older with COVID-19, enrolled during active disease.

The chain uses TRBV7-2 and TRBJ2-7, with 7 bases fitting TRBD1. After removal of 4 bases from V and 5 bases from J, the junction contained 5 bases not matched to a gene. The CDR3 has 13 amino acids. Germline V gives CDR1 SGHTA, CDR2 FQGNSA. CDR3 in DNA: TGTGCCAGCAGCTCCTTCGGACAGGACGAGCAGTACTTC. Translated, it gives CASSSFGQDEQYF.

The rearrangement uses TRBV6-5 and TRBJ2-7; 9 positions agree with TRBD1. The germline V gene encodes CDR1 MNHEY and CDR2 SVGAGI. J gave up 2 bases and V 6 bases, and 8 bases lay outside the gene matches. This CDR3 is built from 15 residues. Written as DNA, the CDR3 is TGTGCCAGCAGAAGGGACCGGGACAGGGCCTACGAGCAGTACTTC. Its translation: CASRRDRDRAYEQYF.

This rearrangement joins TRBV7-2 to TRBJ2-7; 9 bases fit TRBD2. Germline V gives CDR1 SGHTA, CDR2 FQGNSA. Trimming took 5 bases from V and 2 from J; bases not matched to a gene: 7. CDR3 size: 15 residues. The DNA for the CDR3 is TGTGCCAGCAGCATAACTAGCGGGTACACCTACGAGCAGTACTTC. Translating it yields CASSITSGYTYEQYF.

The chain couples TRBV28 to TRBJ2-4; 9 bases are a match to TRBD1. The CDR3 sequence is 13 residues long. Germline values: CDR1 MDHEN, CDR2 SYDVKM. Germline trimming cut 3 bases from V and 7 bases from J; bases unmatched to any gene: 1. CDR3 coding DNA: TGTGCCAGCAGTTTGGGGACAGGGAACATTCAGTACTTC. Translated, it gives CASSLGTGNIQYF.

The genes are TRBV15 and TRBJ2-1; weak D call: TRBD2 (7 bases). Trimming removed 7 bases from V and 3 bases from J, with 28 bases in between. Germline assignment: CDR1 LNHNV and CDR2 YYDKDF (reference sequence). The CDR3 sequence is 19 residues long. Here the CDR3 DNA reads TGTGCCACCACGTTACGGGGGGCCGACAGCTGGTTAGACTACAATGAGCAGTTCTTC. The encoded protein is CATTLRGADSWLDYNEQFF. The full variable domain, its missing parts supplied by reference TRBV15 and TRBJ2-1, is DAMVIQNPRYQVTQFGKPVTLSCSQTLNHNVMYWYQQKSSQAPKLLFHYYDKDFNNEADTPDNFQSRRPNTSFCFLDIRSPGLGDTAMYLCATTLRGADSWLDYNEQFFGPGTRLTVL.

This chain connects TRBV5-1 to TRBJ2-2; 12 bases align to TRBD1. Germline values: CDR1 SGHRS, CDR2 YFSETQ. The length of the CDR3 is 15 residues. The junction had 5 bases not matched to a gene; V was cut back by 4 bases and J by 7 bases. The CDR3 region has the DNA TGCGCCAGCAGCCTGGGACAGGGGGCCGGCGGGGAGCTGTTTTTT. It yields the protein CASSLGQGAGGELFF.

Here the CDR3 DNA reads TGTGCCAGTATAGGCAGGGGGCGAAGGACTGAAGCTTTCTTT. It yields the protein CASIGRGRRTEAFF. The gene calls are TRBV19 and TRBJ1-1, with 8 bases aligning to TRBD1. CDR1 is LNHDA and CDR2 is SQIVND in the germline V gene (reference sequence). This CDR3 is built from 14 residues. The V segment lost 7 bases and the J segment 5 bases; nucleotides outside the gene matches: 9.

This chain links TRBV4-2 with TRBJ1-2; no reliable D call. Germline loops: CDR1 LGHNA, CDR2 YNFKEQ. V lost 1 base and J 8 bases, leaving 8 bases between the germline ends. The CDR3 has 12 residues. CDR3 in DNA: TGTGCCAGCAGCCAAGTAAGAGAGGGCTACACCTTC. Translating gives CASSQVREGYTF.